This entry lists 3 T cell receptor beta chains sequenced from one sample in a study of T cells in localized non-small cell lung cancer. Assay used: immunoSEQ multiplex PCR; TCRdb lists only in-frame clones, some missing. Seen here are about 7,000 clones, 50% observed once, and the top ten hold about 2.8%. The specimen was lymph node tissue, collected before any cancer treatment. These receptors were collected from a female donor older than 55 with stage I lung adenocarcinoma.

A few counts support this clone. DNA of the CDR3: TGTGCCAGCACCTTCGCCGGGAGATTGGACTATGGCTACACCTTC. Amino acids: CASTFAGRLDYGYTF. The chain couples TRBV11-3 to TRBJ1-2; D is undetermined. The CDR3 is 15 residues long. From germline, CDR1 is SGHNT and CDR2 YENEEA. Trimming took off 7 bases at V and 3 bases at J, with 18 bases between the two ends.

The genes are TRBV25-1 and TRBJ1-1; D call uncertain. The CDR3 loop spans 12 amino acids. Trimming removed 6 bases at V and 7 bases at J, with 12 bases between. The germline gives CDR1 MGHDK, CDR2 SYGVNS. The CDR3 DNA sequence: TGTGCCAGCAGCTTTGAGGCCTTTGAAGCTTTCTTT. This encodes CASSFEAFEAFF.

The chain recombines TRBV9 with TRBJ1-2; perhaps TRBD1 as D (5 bases). Between the trimmed V and J ends, which lost 3 bases and 2 bases, there was a span of 14 bases. Germline V CDR1 and CDR2: SGDLS, YYNGEE. The CDR3 sequence is 15 residues long. The CDR3 loop is CASSEAGEPNYGYTF. CDR3 DNA: TGTGCCAGCAGCGAGGCGGGGGAACCGAACTATGGCTACACCTTC.